The clone carrying this TCR beta chain was found many times. The antigen remains unidentified. Amplicons of TCR beta CDR3 were generated from genomic DNA by two-round multiplex PCR. Specific primers for each TRBV and TRBJ gene were what first-round PCR used. Primers of the universal type were employed in the second round of PCR. TCRdb re-analysed the multiplex PCR reads in MiXCR, keeping a single row per CDR3 protein. The sample has fewer than 40,000 distinct CDR3 sequences, 30% to 35% seen once; the top ten hold less than 30%. The sample is drawn from a study of prognosis after radiotherapy for stage I lung cancer. At the level of the study: Patients were about a dozen men and 5 to 7 women aged about 50 to 85, median approximately 78 years. It was SBRT that served as radiotherapy, in 3 to 5 fractions with a biologically effective dose of at least 100 Gy. Broader study findings: Unique TCR clones declined after stereotactic body radiation therapy, from a median approximately 9,100 to 7,200.

Looked up from germline, CDR1 is MDHEN and CDR2 is SYDVKM. The CDR3 loop spans 11 amino acids. V was clipped by 8 bases and J by 8 bases, with 12 bases between them. This TCR derives from a donor older than 45 with non-small cell lung cancer. Sequenced material: PBMCs, taken before or after stereotactic body radiation therapy (not recorded which). The chain recombines TRBV28 with TRBJ1-2, with D tentatively TRBD1 (6 bases). Here the CDR3 reads CASREGEGYTF. The CDR3 DNA reads TGTGCCAGCCGTGAGGGGGAAGGCTACACCTTC.